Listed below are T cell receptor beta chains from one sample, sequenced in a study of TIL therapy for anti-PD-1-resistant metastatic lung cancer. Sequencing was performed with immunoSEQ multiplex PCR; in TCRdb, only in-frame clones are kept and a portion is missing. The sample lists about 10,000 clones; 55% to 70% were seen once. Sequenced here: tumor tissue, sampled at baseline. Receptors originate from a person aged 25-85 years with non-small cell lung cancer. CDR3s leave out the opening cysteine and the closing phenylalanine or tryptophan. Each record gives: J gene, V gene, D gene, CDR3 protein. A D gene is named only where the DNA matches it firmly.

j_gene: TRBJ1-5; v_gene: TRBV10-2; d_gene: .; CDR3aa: ASSEPEQPQH
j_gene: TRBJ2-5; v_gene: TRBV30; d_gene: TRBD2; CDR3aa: AWSAGLAGLETQY
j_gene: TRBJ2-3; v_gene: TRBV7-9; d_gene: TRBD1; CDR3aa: ASSWGTGGTDTQY
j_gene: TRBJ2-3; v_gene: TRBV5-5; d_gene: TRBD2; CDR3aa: ASSPGLAGSTDTQY
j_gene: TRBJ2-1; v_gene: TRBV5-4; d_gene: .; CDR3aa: ASSLADHSAYNEQF
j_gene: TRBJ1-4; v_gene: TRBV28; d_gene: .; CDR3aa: ASSGIGGTDHEKLF
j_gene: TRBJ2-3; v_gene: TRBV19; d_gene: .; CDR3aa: ASSIGGGFTDTQY
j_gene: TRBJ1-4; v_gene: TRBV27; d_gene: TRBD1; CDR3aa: ASSRDRGQVEKLF
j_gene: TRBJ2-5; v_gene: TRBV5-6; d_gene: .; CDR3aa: ASSFLSGRSKTQY
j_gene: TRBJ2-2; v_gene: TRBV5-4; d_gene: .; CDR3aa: ASSLIQTTGELF
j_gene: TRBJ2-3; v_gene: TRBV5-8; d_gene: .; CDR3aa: ASSLAVGVLVGRGANTQY
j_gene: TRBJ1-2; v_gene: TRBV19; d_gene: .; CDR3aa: ASTEGDYGYT
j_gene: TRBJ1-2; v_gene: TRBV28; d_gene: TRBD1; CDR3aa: ASSLGGAGGFLSYGYT
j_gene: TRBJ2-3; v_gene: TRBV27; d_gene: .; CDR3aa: ASSLGTADTQY
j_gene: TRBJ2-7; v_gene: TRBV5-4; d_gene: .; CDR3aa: ASSSRGYTSYEQY
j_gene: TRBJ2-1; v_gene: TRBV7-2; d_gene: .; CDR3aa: ASSRSAGHEQF
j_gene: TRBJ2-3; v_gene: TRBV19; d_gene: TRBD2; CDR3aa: ASSELAGDTQY
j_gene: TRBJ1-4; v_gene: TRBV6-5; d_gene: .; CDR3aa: ASSWMQREKLF
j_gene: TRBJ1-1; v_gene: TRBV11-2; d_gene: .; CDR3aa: ASSLVGGASGTEAF
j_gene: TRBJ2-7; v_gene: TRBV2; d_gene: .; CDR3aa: ASIFPTTYEQY
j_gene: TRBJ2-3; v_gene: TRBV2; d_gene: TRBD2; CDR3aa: ATTSGEGTDTQY
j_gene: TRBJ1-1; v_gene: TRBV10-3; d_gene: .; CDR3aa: AIKIDREAF
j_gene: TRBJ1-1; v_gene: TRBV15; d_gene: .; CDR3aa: ATSRDRGGSAEAF
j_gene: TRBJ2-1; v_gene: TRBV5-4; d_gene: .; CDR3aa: ASSLVGGSYNEQF
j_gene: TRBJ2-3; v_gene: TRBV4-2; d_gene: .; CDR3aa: ASTLLAKSTDTQY
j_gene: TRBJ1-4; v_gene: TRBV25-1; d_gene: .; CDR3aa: ASSRLGEKLF
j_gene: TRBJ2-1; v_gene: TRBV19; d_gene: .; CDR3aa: ASSIGPLEHNEQF
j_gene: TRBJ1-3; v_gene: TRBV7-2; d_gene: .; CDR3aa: ASSLGRRNTIY
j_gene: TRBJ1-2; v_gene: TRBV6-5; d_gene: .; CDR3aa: ASTPSVSDYGYT
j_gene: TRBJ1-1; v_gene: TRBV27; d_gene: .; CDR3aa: ASSLDGRGDRDINTEAF
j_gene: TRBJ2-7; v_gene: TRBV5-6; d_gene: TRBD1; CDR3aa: ASSPGTGKGEQY
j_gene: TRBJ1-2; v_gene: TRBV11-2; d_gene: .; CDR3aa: ASSFNTLDPLRT
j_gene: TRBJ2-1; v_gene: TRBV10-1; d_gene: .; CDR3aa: ASSVVPTARYGEQF
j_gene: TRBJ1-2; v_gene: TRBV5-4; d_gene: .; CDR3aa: ASSWTGGSYGYT
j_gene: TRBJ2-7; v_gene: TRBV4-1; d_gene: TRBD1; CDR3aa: ASSQAVDRGRYEQY
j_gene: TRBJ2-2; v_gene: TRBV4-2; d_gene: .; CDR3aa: ASSLSGARTGELF
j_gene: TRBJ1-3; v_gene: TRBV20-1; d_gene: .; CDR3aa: SACSGNTIY
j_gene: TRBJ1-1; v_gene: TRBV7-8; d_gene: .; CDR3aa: ASSPRSSGRNTEAF
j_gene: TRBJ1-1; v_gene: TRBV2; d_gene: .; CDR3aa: ASISQGAMDTEAF
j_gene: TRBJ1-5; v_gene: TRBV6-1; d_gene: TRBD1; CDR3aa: ATARDRGVAKPQH
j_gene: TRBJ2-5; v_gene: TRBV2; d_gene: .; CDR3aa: ASSQEGGQTQY